This T cell receptor (beta chain) comes out of a study of T cell clonotyping in hematopoietic cell transplantation. Method: immunoSEQ multiplex PCR; TCRdb's copy keeps in-frame clones and lacks some. Of 4,000 to 4,500 clones listed, roughly 94% are singletons. CDR1 is KGHSH and CDR2 is LQKENI in the germline V gene. V was pared by 2 bases and J by 1 base, with 9 bases between. The CDR3 extends over 16 amino acids. The TCR was taken from a male patient in his seventies who had an allogeneic stem cell transplant from an unrelated donor, so T cells may come from the graft donor. Some clones in this sample may be carry-over from other donors' samples. The chain uses TRBV18 and TRBJ2-6; no clear D. The sequencing here drew on peripheral blood mononuclear cells, taken 30 days after allogeneic stem cell transplant. The CDR3 DNA sequence: TGTGCCAGCTCACCATTGAGTAAGTCTGGGGCCAACGTCCTGACTTTC. Translated, it gives CASSPLSKSGANVLTF.